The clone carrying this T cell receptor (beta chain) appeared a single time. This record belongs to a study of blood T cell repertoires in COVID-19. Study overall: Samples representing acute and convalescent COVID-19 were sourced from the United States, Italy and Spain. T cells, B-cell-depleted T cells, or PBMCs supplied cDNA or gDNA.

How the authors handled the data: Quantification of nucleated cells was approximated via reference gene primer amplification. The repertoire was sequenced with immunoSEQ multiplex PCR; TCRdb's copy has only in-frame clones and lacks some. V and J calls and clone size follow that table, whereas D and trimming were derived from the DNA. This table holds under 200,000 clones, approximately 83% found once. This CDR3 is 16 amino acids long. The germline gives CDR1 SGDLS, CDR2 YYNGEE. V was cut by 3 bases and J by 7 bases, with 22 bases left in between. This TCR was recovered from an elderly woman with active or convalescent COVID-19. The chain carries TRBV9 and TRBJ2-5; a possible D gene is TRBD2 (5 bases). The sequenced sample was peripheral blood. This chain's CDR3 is CASSEEGGLAPGTQYF. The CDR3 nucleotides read TGTGCCAGCAGCGAAGAGGGCGGACTGGCGCCCGGGACCCAGTACTTC.